These T cell receptor beta chains were read from a single sample in a study of CD8+ T cells in alopecia areata. Data came from immunoSEQ multiplex PCR; TCRdb stores just in-frame clones and leaves some out. Among roughly 150,000 clones, around 54% were seen once, and the ten largest hold approximately 4.3%. Sequencing was performed on CD4+ T cells sorted from blood. These receptors all stem from a human donor in good health. Each CDR3 is given with its conserved first and last residue. A D gene is named only where the DNA matches it firmly. The size field is filled for only some rows; it gives once, few, many or a size class.

V gene	D gene	clone size	J gene	CDR3 protein	CDR3 DNA
TRBV30	-	once	TRBJ2-1	CAWNTERVNEQFF	TGTGCCTGGAACACCGAACGGGTCAATGAGCAGTTCTTC
TRBV9	TRBD1	-	TRBJ2-5	CASSVCEGQAILETQYF	TGTGCCAGCAGCGTATGTGAAGGACAGGCAATTCTCGAGACCCAGTACTTC
TRBV29-1	TRBD1	few	TRBJ2-7	CSVGDRNYEQYF	TGCAGCGTTGGGGACAGAAACTACGAGCAGTACTTC
TRBV29-1	-	-	TRBJ2-7	CSGRGTQGSGSYEQYF	TGCAGCGGACGCGGGACACAAGGTAGCGGCTCCTACGAGCAGTACTTC
TRBV29-1	-	-	TRBJ1-2	CSVEGVATGEYGYTF	TGCAGCGTTGAAGGAGTGGCGACGGGGGAGTATGGCTACACCTTC
TRBV10-3	-	-	TRBJ2-5	CAISEPDQFWGRETQYF	TGTGCCATCAGTGAGCCCGATCAGTTCTGGGGCAGGGAGACCCAGTACTTC
TRBV19	-	few	TRBJ2-3	CASSPGLSTDTQYF	TGTGCCAGTAGTCCAGGACTTTCCACAGATACGCAGTATTTT
TRBV29-1	-	-	TRBJ2-5	CTIRDGQETQYF	TGTACCATCCGGGACGGGCAAGAGACCCAGTACTTC
TRBV29-1	-	-	TRBJ2-3	CSVGTTTDTQYF	TGCAGCGTTGGGACTACGACAGATACGCAGTATTTT
TRBV4-1	TRBD2	-	TRBJ2-5	CASSQVGTSLETQYF	TGCGCCAGCAGCCAAGTCGGGACTAGTTTGGAGACCCAGTACTTC
TRBV7-2	-	-	TRBJ2-5	CASSSGTLGTQYF	TGTGCCAGCAGCTCTGGGACTTTGGGGACCCAGTACTTC
TRBV20-1	-	few	TRBJ2-5	CSAALRETQYF	TGCAGTGCCGCTTTACGGGAGACCCAGTACTTC
TRBV7-3	-	-	TRBJ1-4	CASSRRWGARGSEKLFF	TGTGCCAGCAGCCGAAGATGGGGGGCGCGTGGCAGTGAAAAACTGTTTTTT
TRBV7-7	TRBD1	once	TRBJ2-5	CASSADRGQETQYF	TGTGCTAGCAGCGCCGACAGGGGCCAAGAGACCCAGTACTTC
TRBV7-6	-	-	TRBJ2-7	CASSLWTPQSYEQYF	TGTGCCAGCAGCTTATGGACCCCCCAATCCTACGAGCAGTACTTC
TRBV5-1	TRBD2	few	TRBJ2-7	CASSPSGRSVYEQYF	TGCGCCAGCAGCCCTAGCGGGAGAAGTGTATACGAGCAGTACTTC
TRBV27	-	-	TRBJ2-3	CASGFFGWSTDTQYF	TGTGCCAGCGGATTCTTCGGGTGGAGCACAGATACGCAGTATTTT
TRBV28	-	-	TRBJ1-1	CASSRRGSGGAFF	TGTGCCAGCAGCCGTAGAGGCTCGGGGGGCGCTTTCTTT
TRBV18	TRBD1	-	TRBJ1-1	CASSRYRGEAFF	TGTGCCAGCTCACGATACAGGGGGGAAGCTTTCTTT
TRBV2	-	-	TRBJ2-7	CASSVPVYEQYF	TGTGCCAGCAGTGTCCCAGTCTACGAGCAGTACTTC
TRBV29-1	-	-	TRBJ1-1	CSVVSAGRFTEAFF	TGCAGCGTTGTTAGTGCAGGGAGGTTCACTGAAGCTTTCTTT
TRBV30	-	-	TRBJ2-4	CAWKPGDVAKNIQYF	TGTGCCTGGAAGCCAGGAGACGTAGCCAAAAACATTCAGTACTTC
TRBV27	-	few	TRBJ2-2	CASRPGFPGELFF	TGTGCCAGCAGGCCTGGGTTTCCCGGGGAGCTGTTTTTT
TRBV29-1	TRBD1	-	TRBJ2-7	CSVEAGGSIVRNEQYF	TGCAGCGTTGAAGCAGGGGGCTCAATCGTACGGAACGAGCAGTACTTC
TRBV7-9	-	-	TRBJ1-1	CASSSDWPPFMNTEAFF	TGTGCCAGCAGCTCGGACTGGCCCCCTTTCATGAACACTGAAGCTTTCTTT
TRBV28	TRBD2	-	TRBJ2-3	CASRTPGSGRKNTQYF	TGTGCCAGCAGAACACCGGGTAGCGGGAGGAAAAATACGCAGTATTTT
TRBV7-9	TRBD2	-	TRBJ2-1	CASSLLAGNNEQFF	TGTGCCAGCAGCTTGTTAGCGGGAAACAATGAGCAGTTCTTC
TRBV2	-	-	TRBJ2-4	CASITGKGQYF	TGTGCCAGCATCACCGGGAAGGGTCAGTACTTC
TRBV30	-	few	TRBJ2-2	CAWTSRDITGELFF	TGTGCCTGGACGTCACGGGACATCACCGGGGAGCTGTTTTTT
TRBV5-1	-	few	TRBJ2-1	CASSGGLYYNEQFF	TGCGCCAGCAGCGGCGGGCTCTACTACAATGAGCAGTTCTTC
TRBV19	TRBD1	few	TRBJ1-5	CASSLQGLSNQPQHF	TGTGCCAGTAGTCTACAGGGGTTGAGCAATCAGCCCCAGCATTTT
TRBV19	-	-	TRBJ1-2	CASNVKGDVSYGYTF	TGTGCCAGTAATGTGAAGGGGGACGTCTCCTATGGCTACACCTTC
TRBV4-1	-	-	TRBJ1-4	CASSQGDTADNEKLFF	TGCGCCAGCAGCCAAGGGGACACCGCGGATAATGAAAAACTGTTTTTT
TRBV7-9	TRBD2	-	TRBJ2-1	CASSLAGLAGTNEQFF	TGTGCCAGCAGCTTAGCGGGACTAGCGGGAACCAATGAGCAGTTCTTC
TRBV11-2	-	-	TRBJ2-7	CASSLNSYYEQYF	TGTGCCAGCAGCTTAAACAGCTACTACGAGCAGTACTTC
TRBV19	-	few	TRBJ1-1	CASSQARRTEAFF	TGTGCCAGTAGTCAAGCGAGGCGGACTGAAGCTTTCTTT
TRBV15	-	-	TRBJ1-4	CATSRGWAAKEKLFF	TGTGCCACCAGCAGAGGGTGGGCCGCAAAGGAAAAACTGTTTTTT
TRBV29-1	TRBD1	-	TRBJ2-7	CSVETGTGVEEQYF	TGCAGCGTTGAAACCGGGACAGGGGTGGAAGAGCAGTACTTC
TRBV28	-	-	TRBJ2-7	CASSPTGREQYF	TGTGCCAGCAGTCCAACAGGGAGGGAGCAGTACTTC
TRBV29-1	-	-	TRBJ1-2	CSVEDRYGYTF	TGCAGCGTTGAAGATCGGTATGGCTACACCTTC
TRBV30	TRBD1	-	TRBJ2-7	CAWATGLSYEQYF	TGTGCCTGGGCGACAGGGTTATCCTACGAGCAGTACTTC
TRBV5-1	-	-	TRBJ1-4	CASSLAGPGAEKLFF	TGCGCCAGCAGCTTGGCGGGGCCGGGAGCAGAAAAACTGTTTTTT
TRBV9	-	-	TRBJ2-3	CASTEGSHGTDTQYF	TGTGCCAGCACCGAGGGGTCACATGGCACAGATACGCAGTATTTT
TRBV28	-	-	TRBJ2-5	CASSNRGREETQYF	TGTGCCAGCAGTAACAGGGGCCGGGAGGAGACCCAGTACTTC
TRBV7-2	TRBD1	once	TRBJ2-1	CASSSRQGPYNEQFF	TGTGCCAGCAGCTCACGACAGGGACCCTACAATGAGCAGTTCTTC
TRBV6-5	-	few	TRBJ1-1	CASSPGTKNTEAFF	TGTGCCAGCAGCCCCGGGACAAAGAACACTGAAGCTTTCTTT
TRBV7-2	TRBD2	-	TRBJ2-1	CASSSAGKPPNEQFF	TGTGCCAGCAGCTCAGCGGGAAAGCCCCCGAATGAGCAGTTCTTC
TRBV20-1	-	-	TRBJ1-2	CSAANYGYTF	TGCAGTGCCGCAAACTATGGCTACACCTTC
TRBV7-9	-	once	TRBJ2-5	CASRGSGGPARAQYF	TGTGCCAGCAGGGGATCCGGCGGGCCCGCACGTGCCCAGTACTTC
TRBV14	-	-	TRBJ2-7	CASSRSPRSYEQYF	TGTGCCAGCAGTCGCTCACCCCGGTCCTACGAGCAGTACTTC
TRBV30	-	-	TRBJ2-1	CAWSVLRTYNEQFF	TGTGCCTGGAGTGTACTACGGACCTACAATGAGCAGTTCTTC
TRBV7-8	-	-	TRBJ2-7	CASTYPGGEQYF	TGTGCCAGCACGTACCCCGGGGGCGAGCAGTACTTC
TRBV29-1	TRBD1	-	TRBJ2-7	CSVEKRQGRAEQYF	TGCAGCGTTGAAAAAAGACAGGGGCGGGCCGAGCAGTACTTC
TRBV29-1	TRBD1	-	TRBJ1-1	CSVSGTGSTEAFF	TGCAGCGTCTCCGGGACAGGGAGCACTGAAGCTTTCTTT
TRBV5-1	TRBD1	-	TRBJ2-5	CASSLTGQGQKTQYF	TGCGCCAGCAGCTTGACTGGACAGGGCCAGAAGACCCAGTACTTC
TRBV7-2	-	-	TRBJ2-2	CASSSYGGELFF	TGTGCCAGCAGCTCCTATGGCGGGGAGCTGTTTTTT
TRBV29-1	-	few	TRBJ1-2	CSVPGLYGYTF	TGCAGCGTTCCAGGCCTCTATGGCTACACCTTC